The clone carrying this T cell receptor beta chain was recorded at least ten times. The antigen remains undetermined. This entry comes from a study of metastatic and nonmetastatic thyroid tumors. Study summary: Peripheral blood and tumor or nodule samples from malignant and benign thyroid patients were compared. Study results and caveats: TCR beta diversity was reportedly significantly higher in malignant thyroid tumors than benign nodules, in blood and tumor.

CDR1 and CDR2 from the germline V gene are SNHLY and FYNNEI. The trim removed 8 bases at V and 0 bases at J, leaving 4 bases unmatched. This CDR3 comprises 14 residues. Patients had received no treatment of any kind before thyroid surgery. Original processing notes: Built for papillary thyroid cancer, a distant-metastasis classifier drew on CDR3 differences across clinicopathological groups. MiXCR was used by TCRdb to re-call the PCR reads. These V and J calls are TCRdb output, not the study's own analysis. The sample contains tens of thousands of clones, about 17% of which appear only once. The chain couples TRBV2 to TRBJ2-5, with 9 bases lining up with TRBD1. Sequenced: blood. This TCR derives from a male donor with papillary thyroid cancer or a benign thyroid nodule (not recorded which). Some clones in this sample may be carry-over from other donors' samples. The CDR3 DNA follows: TGTGCCAGCGGCGGGACAGGGTACCAAGAGACCCAGTACTTC. As protein: CASGGTGYQETQYF.